The clone carrying this T cell receptor (beta chain) was recorded once. What it recognizes is unknown. The CDR3 consists of 12 residues. J lost 5 bases, V lost 4 bases, and 2 bases had no gene match. In germline, CDR1 is SGHNT, CDR2 YENEEA. TCRdb keeps only in-frame clones here, not all; method: immunoSEQ multiplex PCR. The table lists tens of thousands of clones, about four fifths of them singletons. The time point was: week 35, safety follow-up. Vaccination comprised doses that each held 300 ug of mutant IDH1 20-mer peptide, plus topical imiquimod. These data come from a study of a mutant IDH1 vaccine in newly diagnosed glioma. In the study overall: Averaging around 42 years of age, treated patients were around 60% male and 37.5% female. Broader study findings: The vaccine induced immune responses, and these occurred in around 94% of patients. Pseudoprogression looked unconnected to shifts in top peripheral T cell clonotypes.

The chain links TRBV11-3 to TRBJ2-7; 7 bases align to TRBD1. The sample was PBMCs, taken from a glioma patient whose treatment included an IDH1 peptide vaccine. The receptor was isolated from a man in his forties or fifties with glioma. The CDR3 bases are TGTGCCAGCAGCTCCCAGGGGGACGAGCAGTACTTC. The encoded protein is CASSSQGDEQYF.